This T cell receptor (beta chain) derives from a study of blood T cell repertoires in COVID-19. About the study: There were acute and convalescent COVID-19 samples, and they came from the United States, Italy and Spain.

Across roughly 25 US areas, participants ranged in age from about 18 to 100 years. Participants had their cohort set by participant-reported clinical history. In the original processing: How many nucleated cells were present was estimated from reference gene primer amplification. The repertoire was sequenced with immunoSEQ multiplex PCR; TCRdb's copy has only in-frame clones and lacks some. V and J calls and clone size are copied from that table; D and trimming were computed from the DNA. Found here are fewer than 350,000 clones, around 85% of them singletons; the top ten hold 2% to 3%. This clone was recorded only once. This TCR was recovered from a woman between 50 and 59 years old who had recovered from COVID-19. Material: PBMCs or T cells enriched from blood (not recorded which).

The DNA for the CDR3 is TGTGCCAGCAGCCAGAGGGACACAGGGAATGAGCAGTTCTTC. It codes for CASSQRDTGNEQFF. V gene TRBV4-2 combines with J gene TRBJ2-1, with D possibly being TRBD1 (6 bases). Germline values: CDR1 LGHNA, CDR2 YNFKEQ. V lost 3 bases and J lost 7, with 13 bases in between. The CDR3 sequence is 14 residues long.